This TCR beta chain emerged from a study of blood T cell repertoires in COVID-19. Authors' methods: Amplified reference gene primers provided the basis for estimating nucleated cell counts. Measured with immunoSEQ multiplex PCR; TCRdb has only the in-frame clones, and not every one. The V and J calls and clone size come from that table; D and trimming were worked out from the DNA. Here the sample spans some 200,000 clones, roughly 85% being singletons. There are 16 residues in the CDR3. The germline CDR1 and CDR2 sequences are SEHNR and FQNEAQ (reference sequence). J gave up 7 bases and V 4 bases, and 13 bases lay outside the gene matches.

This sequence joins TRBV7-9 and TRBJ1-5; the match to TRBD1 covers 7 bases. This clonotype was sampled from a woman aged 18-29 years who had recovered from COVID-19. Sequenced: peripheral blood. The CDR3 DNA follows: TGTGCCAGCAGCTCACAGGCAGGGGGGCCGGGGCAGCCCCAGCATTTT. Its protein product is CASSSQAGGPGQPQHF.